The 27 T cell receptor beta chains below were found in one sample sequenced in a study of regulatory T cells in long-lasting Graves disease (dated by TCRdb to the early 2020s). In light of the paper, this sample's time point label describes: newly diagnosed GD, antithyroid drugs for less than 3 months. RNA was extracted from PBMCs in TRIzol for both TCR sequencing and RNA sequencing. The library was generated by multiplex PCR. The data were produced on an Illumina HiSeq 4000. To build TCR beta libraries, CDR3 regions were amplified by Arm-PCR using iRepertoire HTBI primers. The public reads were reanalyzed by TCRdb: fastp trimming at Q25, MiXCR alignment, in-frame beta chains only. Every distinct CDR3 protein forms one entry, paired with its most common genes and DNA. The sample table lists roughly 420,000 distinct CDR3 sequences, 12% to 15% of them with a count of one. The ten largest clonotypes hold approximately 15% of the sample.

This same sample was also part of a study on T cells in Graves' hyperthyroidism and ophthalmopathy.

The sequences come from peripheral blood mononuclear cells (PBMCs), collected at new diagnosis, from a patient treated with antithyroid drugs. The receptors were gathered from a woman in her 50s with Graves disease. Donor details come from another sample of the same person, matched by shared clones.

This clonotype was recorded at least ten times. The J gene is TRBJ1-6, the V gene TRBV2; the D is unclear. This CDR3 comprises 14 residues. Germline values: CDR1 SNHLY, CDR2 FYNNEI. V was trimmed by 6 bases and J by 0 bases, leaving 6 bases between them. CDR3 region: CASRRSSYNSPLHF. In nucleotides, the CDR3 is TGTGCCAGCAGAAGGAGCTCCTATAATTCACCCCTCCACTTT. Filled out from reference TRBV2 and TRBJ1-6, the complete variable domain reads EPEVTQTPSHQVTQMGQEVILRCVPISNHLYFYWYRQILGQKVEFLVSFYNNEISEKSEIFDDQFSVERPDGSNFTLKIRSTKLEDSAMYFCASRRSSYNSPLHFGNGTRLTVT.

This clonotype was detected a few times. The chain uses TRBV5-8 and TRBJ2-5; TRBD2 matches at 7 bases. V lost 7 bases and J lost 5; bases outside the gene matches: 8. This CDR3 contains 13 residues. Germline lookup yields CDR1 SGHTS and CDR2 YDEGEE. The CDR3 DNA sequence: TGTGCCAGCGGGACGGGGGGTTGGGAGACCCAGTACTTC. It yields the protein CASGTGGWETQYF.

This clonotype was detected ten times or more. V gene TRBV28 combines with J gene TRBJ2-1; a weak D match, TRBD1 (6 bases). The CDR3 has 15 amino acids. CDR1 and CDR2 from the germline V gene are MDHEN and SYDVKM. Trimming took 5 bases from V and 4 from J, leaving 15 bases between them. The CDR3 sequence is CASSLLDRSYNEQFF. CDR3 nucleotide sequence: TGTGCCAGCAGTCTCCTAGACAGGAGTTACAATGAGCAGTTCTTC.

This clonotype was counted ten times or more. CDR3: CASSAGRADEQYF. The CDR3, as DNA: TGTGCCAGCAGCGCCGGGAGGGCCGACGAGCAGTACTTC. The chain is built from TRBV2 and TRBJ2-7, with TRBD2 identical over 8 bases. Germline assignment: CDR1 SNHLY and CDR2 FYNNEI. This CDR3 is built from 13 residues. Trimming at V came to 6 bases and at J to 5 bases, leaving 6 bases not matched to a gene.

V gene TRBV27 combines with J gene TRBJ2-2; TRBD2 aligns across 11 bases. Per germline, CDR1 MNHEY and CDR2 SMNVEV (reference sequence). The CDR3 is 14 residues long. Trimming cost V 8 bases and J 7 bases; bases outside gene matches: 6. The CDR3 loop reads CASPALAGVGELFF. The CDR3 DNA sequence: TGTGCCAGCCCGGCACTAGCGGGAGTCGGGGAGCTGTTTTTT.

The rearrangement joins TRBV5-5 to TRBJ2-2, with unresolved D. The V end lost 1 base, the J end lost 7 bases, and 11 bases lay between the germline ends. The CDR3 runs 14 residues. Germline V gene lookup returns CDR1 SGHKS and CDR2 YYEKEE (reference sequence). CDR3 sequence (DNA): TGTGCCAGCAGCTTGCTGGGATCTGGCGGGGAGCTGTTTTTT. Its protein product is CASSLLGSGGELFF.

This clonotype was seen a few times. The rearrangement links TRBV6-6 to TRBJ1-6, with D perhaps TRBD1 (5 bases). The CDR3 sequence is 16 residues long. Germline-derived CDR1 and CDR2 are MNHNY and SVGAGI (reference sequence). V was pared by 0 bases and J by 10 bases, with 16 bases between. CDR3 amino acids: CASSYSGGRERSPLHF. As DNA, the CDR3 is TGTGCCAGCAGTTACTCGGGCGGCAGGGAGCGCTCACCCCTCCACTTT.

This clonotype appeared a few times. The genes are TRBV9 and TRBJ1-2; D gene unclear. V was pared by 0 bases and J by 8 bases, with 20 bases between. Germline CDR1 is SGDLS and CDR2 is YYNGEE. CDR3 length equals 16 residues. The CDR3 here is CASSVEDSPRGDGYTF. The CDR3 DNA reads as TGTGCCAGCAGCGTAGAAGACTCTCCTAGAGGTGACGGCTACACCTTC.

V and J are TRBV20-1 and TRBJ2-1; 7 bases match TRBD1. Per the germline V gene, CDR1 is DFQATT and CDR2 is SNEGSKA (reference sequence). The junction had 13 bases not matched to a gene; V was cut back by 4 bases and J by 7 bases. CDR3 length: 15 amino acids. The CDR3: CSAISGQGEGNEQFF. DNA of the CDR3: TGCAGTGCTATTTCGGGGCAGGGGGAAGGGAATGAGCAGTTCTTC.

Ten or more counts support this clonotype. This chain joins TRBV3-1 and TRBJ2-1; D is perhaps TRBD1 or TRBD2 (5 bases each). This CDR3 is 13 amino acids long. Per the germline V gene, CDR1 is LGHDT and CDR2 is YNNKEL (reference sequence). V was clipped by 6 bases and J by 6 bases, with 12 bases between them. Written as DNA, the CDR3 is TGTGCCAGCAGTCTTTGGGACCCCAATGAGCAGTTCTTC. Its protein is CASSLWDPNEQFF.

The J gene is TRBJ1-6, the V gene TRBV7-9; D unclear. The ends were cut back, 5 bases at V and 13 bases at J, with 21 bases in the middle. The germline CDR1 and CDR2 sequences are SEHNR and FQNEAQ (reference sequence). This CDR3 spans 15 amino acids. CDR3 nucleotides: TGTGCCAGCAGCCCGTCGGCGGAGGGTTTTAGTCCCCTCCACTTT. Encoded protein: CASSPSAEGFSPLHF.

J is TRBJ2-2 and V is TRBV5-1, with 7 bases identical to TRBD1. After removal of 2 bases from V and 1 base from J, the junction contained 5 bases not matched to a gene. CDR1 SGHRS and CDR2 YFSETQ come from the germline V gene. CDR3 length: 16 amino acids. The CDR3 sequence: CASSLGTALNTGELFF. In DNA form, the CDR3 reads TGCGCCAGCAGCTTAGGGACAGCCCTGAACACCGGGGAGCTGTTTTTT.

This clonotype was counted between two and nine times. This chain connects TRBV30 to TRBJ2-6; D possibly corresponds to TRBD1 (6 bases). Germline V gene sequence: CDR1 GTSNPN, CDR2 SVGIG (reference sequence). With 4 bases removed from V and 0 bases from J, the gap between germline ends came to 16 bases. This CDR3 region has 17 residues. DNA for the CDR3: TGTGCCTGGAAAAAACTCGGGACAACCTCTGGGGCCAACGTCCTGACTTTC. As protein: CAWKKLGTTSGANVLTF.

This clonotype was seen a single time. Only one base separates this from a far larger clonotype, so it likely reflects a read error. The conserved final phenylalanine or tryptophan is absent from the CDR3, which likely points to a read error. This chain links TRBV28 with TRBJ1-5; D is uncertain. The germline V gene has CDR1 MDHEN and CDR2 SYDVKM. This CDR3 contains 17 residues. The CDR3 nucleotides are TGCGCCAGCAGCCAAGCTGGTTACTCTTATAGCAATCAGCCCCAGCATCTT. This codes for CASSQAGYSYSNQPQHL.

To note about this clonotype: Given a far larger clone just one base away, this is likely a sequencing read error. The V call is TRBV6-9, the J call TRBJ2-7; maybe TRBD2 (5 bases). CDR1 is MNHGY and CDR2 is SVAAGI in the germline V gene. CDR3 length equals 16 residues. Trimming removed 3 bases from V and 2 bases from J, with 17 bases in between. The CDR3 DNA is TGTGCCAGCAGTTACCCGCAGCTAGCAAGCCCCTACGAGCAGTACTTC. Its translation: CASSYPQLASPYEQYF.

The sample holds many counts of this clonotype. The chain joins TRBV12-3 or TRBV12-4 to TRBJ1-3, with a possible D match to TRBD1 (6 bases). The CDR3 extends over 14 amino acids. V was trimmed by 1 base and J by 2 bases, leaving 6 bases between them. CDR3 coding DNA: TGTGCCAGCAGTTTAGACAGGGCTGGAAACACCATATATTTT. Amino acid sequence: CASSLDRAGNTIYF.

The table lists this clonotype with many counts. V is TRBV20-1 and J is TRBJ2-3; TRBD1 agrees at 10 bases. The length of the CDR3 is 14 residues. Germline CDR1 DFQATT, CDR2 SNEGSKA (reference sequence). Losses at the gene ends were 6 bases for V and 2 bases for J; bases not matched to a gene: 5. The CDR3 spells CSAKDRGFTDTQYF. Written as DNA, the CDR3 is TGCAGTGCGAAGGACAGGGGGTTCACAGATACGCAGTATTTT.

This clonotype has a count of ten or more. The conserved closing phenylalanine or tryptophan is absent in this CDR3, likely reflecting a read error. It is unclear where the CDR3 begins or ends on the DNA, so no DNA is shown, and the CDR3 is as TCRdb lists it. The chain recombines TRBV18 with TRBJ2-7; the table names TRBD2, a call not compared with the DNA. Germline V gene lookup returns CDR1 KGHSH and CDR2 LQKENI. Both ends counted, the CDR3 spans 11 residues. The CDR3 loop reads CASSPHDGSGA.

This clonotype came up many times. The V gene is TRBV12-3 or TRBV12-4, the J gene TRBJ2-5, with TRBD1 matching 7 bases. V lost 4 bases and J lost 4; bases outside the gene matches: 6. The CDR3 has 14 amino acids. The CDR3 region has the DNA TGTGCCAGCAGTTCTACAGGGGTAGCAGAGACCCAGTACTTC. Its translation: CASSSTGVAETQYF.

Points on this clonotype: A single base separates this from a much larger clone, so it may be a read error. V is TRBV27 and J is TRBJ2-1, with 7 bases aligning to TRBD2. CDR3 length: 15 residues. After removal of 5 bases from V and 6 bases from J, the junction contained 10 bases not matched to a gene. Looked up from germline, CDR1 is MNHEY and CDR2 is SMNVEV (reference sequence). This chain's CDR3 is CASSHSGSLCNEQFF. Here the CDR3 DNA reads TGTGCCAGCAGTCATAGCGGGTCTTTGTGCAATGAGCAGTTCTTC.

In this sample, this clonotype turned up many times. This chain links TRBV11-2 with TRBJ2-2; TRBD2 is a possible D gene (6 bases). CDR1 is SGHAT, CDR2 FQNNGV, per germline. The CDR3 runs to 15 residues. Trimming cost V 5 bases and J 3 bases, with 13 bases left between them. This chain's CDR3 is CASSRERLDTGELFF. The CDR3 coding sequence is TGTGCCAGCAGCCGGGAGAGGTTAGACACCGGGGAGCTGTTTTTT. Combining the CDR3 with reference TRBV11-2 and TRBJ2-2 gives the whole variable domain EAGVAQSPRYKIIEKRQSVAFWCNPISGHATLYWYQQILGQGPKLLIQFQNNGVVDDSQLPKDRFSAERLKGVDSTLKIQPAKLEDSAVYLCASSRERLDTGELFFGEGSRLTVL.

This clonotype has a count of ten or more. CDR3 nucleotide sequence: TGCAGTGCTAGAAAGCCTAGCGGGAGAAACGAGCAGTACTTC. It specifies CSARKPSGRNEQYF. The rearrangement joins TRBV20-1 to TRBJ2-7; 10 bases line up with TRBD2. This CDR3 is 14 amino acids long. Germline V gene data show CDR1 as DFQATT and CDR2 as SNEGSKA (reference sequence). V was clipped by 2 bases and J by 5 bases; unmatched bases: 6.

This clonotype was seen ten or more times. The chain has TRBV28 and TRBJ1-1, with 12 bases identical to TRBD1. With V trimmed by 6 bases and J by 6 bases, 5 bases remained unmatched. The CDR3 has 14 residues. Per the germline V gene, CDR1 is MDHEN and CDR2 is SYDVKM. CDR3: CASREGQGAAEAFF. The CDR3 coding sequence is TGTGCCAGCAGGGAGGGACAGGGGGCCGCTGAAGCTTTCTTT.

In the case of this clonotype: This sequence may be a read error, since a much larger clone differs from it by one base. CDR3 loop: CASSLGSGTGGSGNTTYF. The DNA for the CDR3 is TGCGCCAGCAGCTTGGGCTCCGGGACAGGGGGCTCTGGAAACACCACATATTTT. The J gene is TRBJ1-3, the V gene TRBV5-1; 12 bases align to TRBD1. This CDR3 has 18 residues. In germline, CDR1 is SGHRS, CDR2 YFSETQ.

The genes are TRBV6-1 and TRBJ2-1, with 10 bases identical to TRBD2. Germline assignment: CDR1 MNHNS and CDR2 SASEGT. J was trimmed by 12 bases and V by 6 bases; bases with no gene match: 14. This CDR3 is 15 amino acids long. The CDR3 region is CASRSGTSVASGQFF. CDR3 coding DNA: TGTGCCAGCAGGTCCGGGACTAGCGTAGCAAGTGGGCAGTTCTTC.

This clonotype has just a few counts. The chain couples TRBV4-1 to TRBJ1-5; no reliable D call. The germline gives CDR1 MGHRA, CDR2 YSYEKL. The CDR3 extends over 15 amino acids. Trimming took 0 bases from V and 3 from J, leaving 9 bases between them. CDR3 bases: TGCGCCAGCAGCCAAGATACAAACTTCAATCAGCCCCAGCATTTT. Translated, it gives CASSQDTNFNQPQHF.

There are many counts of this clonotype. V is TRBV18 and J is TRBJ2-7; TRBD1 agrees at 7 bases. V trimming: 3 bases; J trimming: 9 bases; junction bases outside the gene matches: 11. The CDR3 has 14 amino acids. Germline V gives CDR1 KGHSH, CDR2 LQKENI. The CDR3 region is CASSPGQPIYAQYF. CDR3 bases: TGTGCCAGCTCACCGGGACAGCCCATATATGCGCAGTACTTC.